This T cell receptor beta chain derives from a study of T cells after yellow fever vaccination. In the study overall: Fractions with few cells were prepared using SMART-Seq v4 Ultra Low Input. Study-level findings and limits: The presence of abundant clonotypes contaminating from the bulk population was possible in FACS-sorted repertoires. Reappearing after the booster were most of the clones from primary vaccination (about 95% CD4, approximately 86% CD8).

There are 15 residues in the CDR3. Germline loops: CDR1 LGHNA, CDR2 YNFKEQ. A note on this clonotype: Its antigen is unidentified. One end of the junction varies from germline; a read error may be responsible.

Generation of TCR cDNA used 5'RACE template switching (which added a universal primer site and UMIs). TCRdb reprocessed the 5' RACE reads via MiXCR and lists one record per CDR3 protein. The table includes 500,000 to 650,000 distinct CDR3 sequences, about a sixth detected once. Sequenced here: PBMCs, sampled 5 to 6 days after the first yellow fever vaccination. The clonotype comes from a man between 18 and 35 years old who received the YFV17D yellow fever vaccine. V usage is TRBV4-2 and J usage is TRBJ2-3; D may be TRBD1 or TRBD2 (5 bases each). The CDR3 DNA reads TGTGCCAGCAACCAAGGAGAGGGGAAGACAGATACGCAGTATTTT. The encoded protein is CASNQGEGKTDTQYF.